These 7 T cell receptor beta chains were sequenced from one sample in a study of blood T cell repertoires in COVID-19. Method: immunoSEQ multiplex PCR; TCRdb's copy keeps in-frame clones and lacks some. The sample records 110,000 to 150,000 clones, 75% to 85% being singletons. The sample consisted of peripheral blood. Source of these receptors: a man between 60 and 75 years old with acute or convalescent COVID-19.

The rearrangement uses TRBV24-1 and TRBJ2-1; maybe TRBD2 (7 bases). The germline CDR1 and CDR2 sequences are KGHDR and SFDVKD. The ends were cut back, 3 bases at V and 1 base at J, with 15 bases in the middle. There are 17 residues in the CDR3. Written as DNA, the CDR3 is TGTGCCACCAGTGATCGACACAGGGAGGGGTCCTACAATGAGCAGTTCTTC. Protein product: CATSDRHREGSYNEQFF.

The J gene is TRBJ2-7, the V gene TRBV6-2 or TRBV6-3; 7 bases fit TRBD1. From germline, CDR1 is MNHEY and CDR2 SVGEGT. J was trimmed by 1 base and V by 5 bases; bases with no gene match: 8. The CDR3 runs 15 residues. The CDR3 DNA follows: TGTGCCAGCAGTACATCCGGGACAGCATCCTACGAGCAGTACTTC. As protein: CASSTSGTASYEQYF.

J is TRBJ1-2 and V is TRBV5-1; 11 bases are shared with TRBD1. The CDR3 sequence is 15 residues long. V was pared by 2 bases and J by 6 bases, with 6 bases of the junction left unmatched. Germline CDR1 SGHRS, CDR2 YFSETQ. The CDR3 region is CASSFGTGGRDGYTF. The CDR3 region has the DNA TGCGCCAGCAGCTTCGGGACAGGGGGAAGAGATGGCTACACCTTC.

This clone was recorded once. The genes are TRBV7-9 and TRBJ2-1; D unclear. This CDR3 contains 12 residues. Germline CDR1 reads SEHNR; CDR2 reads FQNEAQ (reference sequence). V lost 2 bases and J 7 bases, leaving 6 bases between the germline ends. The CDR3 spells CASSLFANEQFF. CDR3 nucleotide sequence: TGTGCCAGCAGCTTATTCGCGAATGAGCAGTTCTTC.

This clone showed up just a few times. J is TRBJ2-2 and V is TRBV6-5, with TRBD1 as a possible D gene (6 bases). CDR1 is MNHEY, CDR2 SVGAGI, per germline. This CDR3 has 15 residues. V lost 3 bases to trimming and J lost 2 bases, with 10 bases between them. CDR3 in DNA: TGTGCCAGCAGTTATGGGACAACTAACACCGGGGAGCTGTTTTTT. Translating it yields CASSYGTTNTGELFF.

The chain recombines TRBV5-1 with TRBJ2-3; no reliable D call. CDR1 and CDR2 from the germline V gene are SGHRS and YFSETQ. Trimming left V 0 bases short and J 1 base short, with 3 bases between. This CDR3 has 13 amino acids. The CDR3 region is CASSLAGTDTQYF. DNA for the CDR3: TGCGCCAGCAGCTTGGCGGGCACAGATACGCAGTATTTT.

This chain joins TRBV28 and TRBJ2-7, with 13 bases matching TRBD2. Trimming at V came to 5 bases and at J to 7 bases, leaving 8 bases not matched to a gene. CDR3 length: 15 amino acids. Germline V gives CDR1 MDHEN, CDR2 SYDVKM. CDR3 loop: CASSQLAGGWVEQYF. The CDR3 coding sequence is TGTGCCAGCAGTCAACTAGCGGGAGGGTGGGTTGAGCAGTACTTC.